Here is one TCR beta chain with its context. The antigen remains unidentified. This entry is derived from a study of CD8 T cells in ankylosing spondylitis. Quantitative barcoded 5'-RACE was used to prepare TCR beta libraries. One entry per CDR3 protein, called by TCRdb with MiXCR from the 5' RACE reads. The sample records hundreds of thousands of distinct CDR3 sequences, 10% to 15% being singletons. Between the trimmed V and J ends, which lost 2 bases and 5 bases, there was a span of 16 bases. The CDR3 runs to 15 residues. Germline values: CDR1 SGHDT, CDR2 YYEEEE. Notes on the study in general: About 8 highly homologous variants made up a TCR beta motif, and this motif appeared characteristic of ankylosing spondylitis blood. There was reportedly significant enrichment of clones that were disease-linked in matched ankylosing spondylitis synovial fluid.

The chain couples TRBV5-6 to TRBJ2-5; D may correspond to TRBD1 or TRBD2 (5 bases each). Sequences were obtained from blood, either unsorted or a sorted T cell fraction (not recorded which). The source is a male donor with ankylosing spondylitis. CDR3 sequence reads: CASSFGRARDETQYF. The CDR3 region has the DNA TGTGCCAGCAGCTTCGGGCGGGCCAGGGATGAGACCCAGTACTTC.